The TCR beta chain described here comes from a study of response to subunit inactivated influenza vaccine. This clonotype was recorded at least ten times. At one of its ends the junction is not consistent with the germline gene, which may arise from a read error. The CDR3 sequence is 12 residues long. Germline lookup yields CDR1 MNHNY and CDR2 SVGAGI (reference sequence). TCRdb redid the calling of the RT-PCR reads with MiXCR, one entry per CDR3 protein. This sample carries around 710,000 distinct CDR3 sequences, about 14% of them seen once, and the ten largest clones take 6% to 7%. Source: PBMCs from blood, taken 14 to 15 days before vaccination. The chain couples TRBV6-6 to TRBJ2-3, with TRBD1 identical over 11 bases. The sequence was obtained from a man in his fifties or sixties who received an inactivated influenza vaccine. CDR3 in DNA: TGTGCCAGCAGTTACTCGGACAGGGGGCCCCATTTT. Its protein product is CASSYSDRGPHF.